Each of the 3 T cell receptor beta chains below was sequenced from the same sample in a study of T cells in Graves' hyperthyroidism and ophthalmopathy. Amplified TCR beta CDR3 regions derived from RNA transcripts. With the HTBI primer set, the TCR CDR3 went through a first round of RT-PCR. TCRdb re-derived calls from the multiplex PCR reads in MiXCR, one entry per CDR3 protein. In the table there are more than 550,000 distinct CDR3 sequences, 18% of which are singletons. Sample: blood. Receptors were obtained from a woman aged 50 to 65 with Graves' hyperthyroidism that later progressed to Graves' ophthalmopathy.

The rearrangement links TRBV7-2 to TRBJ2-3; a weak D match, TRBD1 (6 bases). V was trimmed by 0 bases and J by 0 bases, leaving 13 bases between them. The germline CDR1 and CDR2 sequences are SGHTA and FQGNSA. The CDR3 is 17 residues long. CDR3: CASSLAGTRTSTDTQYF. CDR3 sequence (DNA): TGTGCCAGCAGCTTAGCGGGGACACGGACTAGCACAGATACGCAGTATTTT.

This rearrangement joins TRBV4-1 to TRBJ2-6; 8 nucleotides agree with TRBD1. The CDR3 has 17 residues. V gave up 4 bases and J gave up 0 bases; unmatched junction bases: 5. CDR1 is MGHRA and CDR2 is YSYEKL in the germline V gene. CDR3 sequence reads: CASSLGQVFSGANVLTF. Written as DNA, the CDR3 is TGCGCCAGCAGCCTGGGACAGGTCTTCTCTGGGGCCAACGTCCTGACTTTC.

The CDR3 bases are TGTGCCAGCAGCCACGACCGGGACAGCCAAGAGACCCAGTACTTC. Protein product: CASSHDRDSQETQYF. The rearrangement joins TRBV6-1 to TRBJ2-5; 7 bases fit TRBD1. Germline V gene data show CDR1 as MNHNS and CDR2 as SASEGT. Losses at the gene ends were 6 bases for V and 1 base for J; bases not matched to a gene: 8. CDR3 length: 15 residues.